The rows below give T cell receptor beta chains drawn from one sample of a study of blood T cell repertoires in COVID-19. TCRdb keeps only in-frame clones here, not all; method: immunoSEQ multiplex PCR. The data contain approximately 360,000 clones, around 87% of them seen just once; the ten biggest clones take up 1.9%. Sample: PBMCs or T cells enriched from blood (not recorded which). The receptors were gathered from a man in his forties in a cohort exposed to, infected with or recovered from COVID-19 (not recorded which). The conserved cysteine and the conserved F or W are not part of the CDR3 here. The order of the fields is J gene, V gene, D gene, CDR3 protein. The D gene is left open where the match is weak.

TRBJ2-3 | TRBV5-1 | . | ASSLGSGTDTQY
TRBJ2-7 | TRBV6-5 | TRBD2 | ASSYSKSGSTHEQY
TRBJ1-6 | TRBV19 | . | ASREGGDYNSPLH
TRBJ2-7 | TRBV25-1 | . | ASKSGRHEQY
TRBJ1-4 | TRBV5-6 | . | ASSLAGQREKLF
TRBJ2-7 | TRBV28 | TRBD1 | ASSRGTGYEQY
TRBJ2-3 | TRBV15 | . | ATSDPRASVDTDTQY
TRBJ2-1 | TRBV5-4 | TRBD2 | ASSWGTSGRNNEQF
TRBJ1-2 | TRBV12-3/TRBV12-4 | . | ASSLVRGGYT
TRBJ2-1 | TRBV10-3 | TRBD2 | AIMGTSGSTNEQF
TRBJ2-7 | TRBV18 | TRBD2 | ASSPGSGSYEQY
TRBJ2-1 | TRBV27 | TRBD2 | ATRLAGDNEQF
TRBJ2-7 | TRBV6-1 | TRBD2 | ASSEAGSGSYEQY
TRBJ1-6 | TRBV4-1 | . | ASSQGVSYNSPLH
TRBJ1-1 | TRBV7-9 | . | ASSLDILGGLNTEAF
TRBJ2-7 | TRBV28 | TRBD1 | ASSPGTVAYEQY
TRBJ1-2 | TRBV3-1/TRBV3-2 | . | ASSRGRDIYGYT
TRBJ1-2 | TRBV19 | . | ASTAGLIYGYT
TRBJ2-1 | TRBV10-1 | TRBD2 | ASSESGFSGVSYNEQF
TRBJ2-3 | TRBV10-1 | . | ASSEGAGTDTQY
TRBJ1-6 | TRBV7-8 | . | ASSLDGGYNSPLH
TRBJ2-1 | TRBV27 | TRBD2 | ASTRSGTRLYNEQF
TRBJ1-2 | TRBV27 | . | ASSLSPLTVNYGYT
TRBJ2-2 | TRBV7-2 | TRBD1 | ASSFRRRGQGNTGELF
TRBJ1-1 | TRBV29-1 | . | SVAITPSGRAF
TRBJ2-7 | TRBV7-9 | TRBD2 | ASSLGGSGAVYEQY
TRBJ1-4 | TRBV5-1 | TRBD1 | ASSLETGGYREKLF
TRBJ2-1 | TRBV11-2 | . | ASSLDRSSVNEQF
TRBJ2-7 | TRBV11-3 | . | ASSPHPYYEQY
TRBJ2-3 | TRBV7-9 | . | ASRIGQTSTDTQY
TRBJ1-2 | TRBV30 | . | ATRLKNYGYT
TRBJ2-1 | TRBV27 | TRBD1 | ASSVGQVDEQF
TRBJ2-1 | TRBV6-2/TRBV6-3 | TRBD2 | ASSYKASGRAVFLL
TRBJ2-2 | TRBV4-1 | TRBD1 | ASSQDSGGNTGELF
TRBJ1-2 | TRBV28 | TRBD1 | ASSSTGVGYT
TRBJ2-3 | TRBV30 | . | AYHPSQAGTDTQY
TRBJ2-2 | TRBV10-1 | . | ASSEQMNTGELF
TRBJ2-5 | TRBV27 | TRBD1 | ASSSIQGAGGKTQY
TRBJ2-1 | TRBV10-1 | . | ASSDIALGGYNEQF
TRBJ2-5 | TRBV10-2 | TRBD2 | ASSEVAREGTQY